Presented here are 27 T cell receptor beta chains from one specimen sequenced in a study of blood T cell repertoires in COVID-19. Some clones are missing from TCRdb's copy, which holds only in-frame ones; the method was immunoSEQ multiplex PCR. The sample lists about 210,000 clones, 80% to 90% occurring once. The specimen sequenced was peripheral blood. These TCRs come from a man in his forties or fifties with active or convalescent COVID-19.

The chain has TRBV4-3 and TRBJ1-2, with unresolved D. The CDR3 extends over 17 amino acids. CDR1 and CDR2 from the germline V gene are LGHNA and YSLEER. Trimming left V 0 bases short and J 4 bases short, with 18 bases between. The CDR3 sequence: CASSQDKVGGLRYGYTF. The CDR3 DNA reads TGCGCCAGCAGCCAAGATAAGGTGGGCGGGCTCCGCTATGGCTACACCTTC.

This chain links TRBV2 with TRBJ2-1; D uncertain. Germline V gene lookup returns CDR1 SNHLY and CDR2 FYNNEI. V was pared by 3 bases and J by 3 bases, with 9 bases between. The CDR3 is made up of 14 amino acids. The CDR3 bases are TGTGCCAGCAGTGATTTGGGCAGCTACAATGAGCAGTTCTTC. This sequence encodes CASSDLGSYNEQFF.

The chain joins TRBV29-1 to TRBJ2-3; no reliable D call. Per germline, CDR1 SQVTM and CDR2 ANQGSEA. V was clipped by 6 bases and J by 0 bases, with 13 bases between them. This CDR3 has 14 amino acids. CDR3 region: CSVETASSTDTQYF. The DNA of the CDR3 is TGCAGCGTGGAGACTGCTTCTAGCACAGATACGCAGTATTTT.

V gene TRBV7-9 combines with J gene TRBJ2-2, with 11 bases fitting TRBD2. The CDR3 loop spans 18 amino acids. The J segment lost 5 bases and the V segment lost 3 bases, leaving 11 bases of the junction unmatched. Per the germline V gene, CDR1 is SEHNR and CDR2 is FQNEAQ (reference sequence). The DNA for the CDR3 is TGTGCCAGCAGCTTTTTTGGCCTAGCGGGAGGTGGAACCGGGGAGCTGTTTTTT. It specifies CASSFFGLAGGGTGELFF.

The CDR3 protein is CASSPRGNVGLNTEAFF. The CDR3 nucleotides are TGCGCCAGCAGCCCTCGGGGGAATGTAGGATTGAACACTGAAGCTTTCTTT. This chain uses TRBV5-1 with TRBJ1-1; weak D call: TRBD1 (5 bases). Germline CDR1 reads SGHRS; CDR2 reads YFSETQ. V was cut by 4 bases and J by 0 bases, with 19 bases left in between. The CDR3 contains 17 residues.

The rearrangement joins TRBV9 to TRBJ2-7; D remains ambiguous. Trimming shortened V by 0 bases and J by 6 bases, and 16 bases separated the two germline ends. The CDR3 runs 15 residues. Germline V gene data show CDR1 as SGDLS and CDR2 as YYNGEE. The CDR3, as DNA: TGTGCCAGCAGCGTAGGTGGCAGGTCGGTTGGCGAGCAGTACTTC. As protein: CASSVGGRSVGEQYF.

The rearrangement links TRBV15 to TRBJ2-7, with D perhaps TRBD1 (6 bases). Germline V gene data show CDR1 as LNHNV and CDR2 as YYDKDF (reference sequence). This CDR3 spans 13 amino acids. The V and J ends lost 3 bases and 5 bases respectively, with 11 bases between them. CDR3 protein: CATSRNRANEQYF. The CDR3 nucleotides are TGTGCCACCAGCAGGAACAGGGCCAACGAGCAGTACTTC. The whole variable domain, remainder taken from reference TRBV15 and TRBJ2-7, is DAMVIQNPRYQVTQFGKPVTLSCSQTLNHNVMYWYQQKSSQAPKLLFHYYDKDFNNEADTPDNFQSRRPNTSFCFLDIRSPGLGDTAMYLCATSRNRANEQYFGPGTRLTVT.

The CDR3 loop reads CASSRDRLADQETQYF. The CDR3 DNA is TGTGCCAGCAGCCGGGACCGACTAGCGGACCAAGAGACCCAGTACTTC. The chain has TRBV2 and TRBJ2-5, with TRBD2 matching over 9 bases. Trimming at V came to 6 bases and at J to 0 bases, leaving 8 bases not matched to a gene. The CDR3 runs 16 residues. The germline V gene has CDR1 SNHLY and CDR2 FYNNEI.

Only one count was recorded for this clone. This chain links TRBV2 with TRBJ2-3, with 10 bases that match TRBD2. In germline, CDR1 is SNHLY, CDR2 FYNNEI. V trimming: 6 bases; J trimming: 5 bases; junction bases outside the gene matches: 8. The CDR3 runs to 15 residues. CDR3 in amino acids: CASSRLAGERDTQYF. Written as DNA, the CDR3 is TGTGCCAGCAGCCGGCTAGCGGGAGAAAGAGATACGCAGTATTTT. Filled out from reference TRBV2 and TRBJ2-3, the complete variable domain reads EPEVTQTPSHQVTQMGQEVILRCVPISNHLYFYWYRQILGQKVEFLVSFYNNEISEKSEIFDDQFSVERPDGSNFTLKIRSTKLEDSAMYFCASSRLAGERDTQYFGPGTRLTVL.

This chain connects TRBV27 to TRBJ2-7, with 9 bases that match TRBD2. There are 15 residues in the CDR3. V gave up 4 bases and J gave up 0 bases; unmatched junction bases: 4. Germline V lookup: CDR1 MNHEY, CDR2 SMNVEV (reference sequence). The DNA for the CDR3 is TGTGCCAGCAGTTCCCTAGCGGGGACCTCCTACGAGCAGTACTTC. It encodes CASSSLAGTSYEQYF.

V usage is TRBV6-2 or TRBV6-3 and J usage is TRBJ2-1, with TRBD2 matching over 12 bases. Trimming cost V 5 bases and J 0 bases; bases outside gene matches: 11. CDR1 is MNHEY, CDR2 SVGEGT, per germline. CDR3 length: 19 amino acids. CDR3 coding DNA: TGTGCCAGCAGTCCCGTTCGCGGACTAGCGGGAACCTCCTACAATGAGCAGTTCTTC. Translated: CASSPVRGLAGTSYNEQFF.

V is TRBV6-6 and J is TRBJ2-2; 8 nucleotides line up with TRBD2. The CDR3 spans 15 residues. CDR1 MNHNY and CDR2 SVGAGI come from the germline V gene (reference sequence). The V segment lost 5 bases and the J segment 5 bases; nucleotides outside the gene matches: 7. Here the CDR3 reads CASSSGSGITGELFF. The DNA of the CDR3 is TGTGCCAGCAGTAGCGGGAGTGGGATAACCGGGGAGCTGTTTTTT.

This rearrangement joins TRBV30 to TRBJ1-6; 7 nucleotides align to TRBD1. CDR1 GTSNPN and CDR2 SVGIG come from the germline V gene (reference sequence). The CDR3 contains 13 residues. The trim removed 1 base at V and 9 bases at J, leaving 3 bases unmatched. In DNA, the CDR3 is TGTGCCTGGAGTGAAGACAGGGTTTCACCCCTCCACTTT. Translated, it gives CAWSEDRVSPLHF.

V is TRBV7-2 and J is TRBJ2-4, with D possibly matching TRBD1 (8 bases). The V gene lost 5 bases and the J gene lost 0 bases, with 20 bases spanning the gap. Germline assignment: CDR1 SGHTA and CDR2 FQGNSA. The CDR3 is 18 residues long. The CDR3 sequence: CASSPGQGGFGAKNIQYF. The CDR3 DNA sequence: TGTGCCAGCAGCCCCGGACAGGGAGGGTTTGGAGCCAAAAACATTCAGTACTTC.

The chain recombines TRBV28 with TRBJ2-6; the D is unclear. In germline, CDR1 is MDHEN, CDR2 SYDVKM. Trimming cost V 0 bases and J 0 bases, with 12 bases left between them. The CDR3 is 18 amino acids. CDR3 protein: CASSLWRFISSGANVLTF. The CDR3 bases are TGTGCCAGCAGTTTATGGAGGTTTATAAGCTCTGGGGCCAACGTCCTGACTTTC.

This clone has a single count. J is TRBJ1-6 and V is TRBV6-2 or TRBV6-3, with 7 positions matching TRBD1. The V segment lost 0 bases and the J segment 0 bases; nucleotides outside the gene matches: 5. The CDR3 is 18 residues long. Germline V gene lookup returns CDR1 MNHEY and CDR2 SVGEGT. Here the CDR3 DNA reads TGTGCCAGCAGTTACTCGACGGGACAGAGCTCCTATAATTCACCCCTCCACTTT. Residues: CASSYSTGQSSYNSPLHF.

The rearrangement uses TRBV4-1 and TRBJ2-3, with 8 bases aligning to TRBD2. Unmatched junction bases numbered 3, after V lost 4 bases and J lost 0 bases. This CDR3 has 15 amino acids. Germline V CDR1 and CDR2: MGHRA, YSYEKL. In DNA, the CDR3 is TGCGCCAGCAGCCCGACTAGCGATAGCACAGATACGCAGTATTTT. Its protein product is CASSPTSDSTDTQYF.

The CDR3 DNA is TGTGCCAGCAGCGTAAACGGTGCTAGCACAGATACGCAGTATTTT. Its translation is CASSVNGASTDTQYF. V and J are TRBV9 and TRBJ2-3; D is unresolved. Trimming stripped 1 base from V and 0 bases from J, with 9 bases between. Germline CDR1 SGDLS, CDR2 YYNGEE. The CDR3 is 15 amino acids.

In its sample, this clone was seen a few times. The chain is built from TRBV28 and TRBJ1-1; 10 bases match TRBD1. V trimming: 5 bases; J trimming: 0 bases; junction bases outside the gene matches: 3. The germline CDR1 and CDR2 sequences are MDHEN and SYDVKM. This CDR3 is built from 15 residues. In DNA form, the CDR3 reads TGTGCCAGCAGTGGGACAGGGGAGGTGAACACTGAAGCTTTCTTT. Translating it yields CASSGTGEVNTEAFF. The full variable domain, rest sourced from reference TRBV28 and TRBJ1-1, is DVKVTQSSRYLVKRTGEKVFLECVQDMDHENMFWYRQDPGLGLRLIYFSYDVKMKEKGDIPEGYSVSREKKERFSLILESASTNQTSMYLCASSGTGEVNTEAFFGQGTRLTVV.

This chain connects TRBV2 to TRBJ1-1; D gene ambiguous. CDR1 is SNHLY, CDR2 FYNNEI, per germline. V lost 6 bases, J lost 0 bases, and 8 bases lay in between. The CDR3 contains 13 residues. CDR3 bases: TGTGCCAGCAGCCAGGTAATGAACACTGAAGCTTTCTTT. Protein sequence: CASSQVMNTEAFF.

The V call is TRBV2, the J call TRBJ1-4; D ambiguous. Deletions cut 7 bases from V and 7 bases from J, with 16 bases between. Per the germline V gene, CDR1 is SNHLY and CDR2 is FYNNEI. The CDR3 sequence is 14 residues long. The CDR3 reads CASNSDGWSEKLFF. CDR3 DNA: TGTGCCAGCAACTCAGACGGATGGAGTGAAAAACTGTTTTTT. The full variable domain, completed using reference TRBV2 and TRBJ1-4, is EPEVTQTPSHQVTQMGQEVILRCVPISNHLYFYWYRQILGQKVEFLVSFYNNEISEKSEIFDDQFSVERPDGSNFTLKIRSTKLEDSAMYFCASNSDGWSEKLFFGSGTQLSVL.

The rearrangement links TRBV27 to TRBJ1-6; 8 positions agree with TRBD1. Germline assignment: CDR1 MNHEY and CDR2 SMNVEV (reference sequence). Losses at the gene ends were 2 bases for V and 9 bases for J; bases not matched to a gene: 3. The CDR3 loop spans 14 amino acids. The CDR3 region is CASSLGQGSSPLHF. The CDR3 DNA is TGTGCCAGCAGTTTAGGACAGGGTTCTTCACCCCTCCACTTT.

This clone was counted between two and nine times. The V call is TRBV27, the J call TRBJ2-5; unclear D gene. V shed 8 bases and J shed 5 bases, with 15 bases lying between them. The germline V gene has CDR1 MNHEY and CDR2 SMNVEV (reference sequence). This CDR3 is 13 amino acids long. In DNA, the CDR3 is TGTGCCAGCTCCTGGTCAGGTCGGGAGACCCAGTACTTC. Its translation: CASSWSGRETQYF.

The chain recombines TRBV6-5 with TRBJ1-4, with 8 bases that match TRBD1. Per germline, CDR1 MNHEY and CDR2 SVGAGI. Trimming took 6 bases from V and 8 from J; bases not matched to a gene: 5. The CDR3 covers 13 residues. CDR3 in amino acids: CASSLDRGEKLFF. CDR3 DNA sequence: TGTGCCAGCAGCCTAGACAGGGGCGAAAAACTGTTTTTT.

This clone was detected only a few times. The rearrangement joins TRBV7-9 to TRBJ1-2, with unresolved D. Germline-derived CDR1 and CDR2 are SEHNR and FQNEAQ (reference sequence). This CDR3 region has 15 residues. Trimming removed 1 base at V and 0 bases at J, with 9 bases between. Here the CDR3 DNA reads TGTGCCAGCAGCTTAGGAAGGCGGACTAACTATGGCTACACCTTC. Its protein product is CASSLGRRTNYGYTF.

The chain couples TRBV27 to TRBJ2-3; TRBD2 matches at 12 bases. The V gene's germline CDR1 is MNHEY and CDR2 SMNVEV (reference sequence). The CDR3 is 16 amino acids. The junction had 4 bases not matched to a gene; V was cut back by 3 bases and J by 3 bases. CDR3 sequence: CASSLLAGGVTDTQYF. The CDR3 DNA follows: TGTGCCAGCAGTTTGCTAGCGGGGGGGGTAACAGATACGCAGTATTTT.

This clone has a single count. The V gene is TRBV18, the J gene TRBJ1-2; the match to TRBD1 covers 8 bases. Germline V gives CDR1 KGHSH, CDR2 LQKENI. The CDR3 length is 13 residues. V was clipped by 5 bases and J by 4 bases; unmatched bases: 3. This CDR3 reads CASSAGQGYGYTF. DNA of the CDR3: TGTGCCAGCTCAGCTGGACAGGGCTATGGCTACACCTTC.